In this sample, the clone carrying this T cell receptor (beta chain) turned up a few times. Antigen specificity is unknown. This entry is derived from a study of human T cells and chemical hapten exposure. Study results and caveats: Expanded TCRs made up significantly more big CDR3 similarity clusters than controls did.

The time point here: patch test 2, 6 weeks after DPC sensitization. Described treatment: therapeutic diphenylcyclopropenone sensitization with weekly scalp DPC. TCRdb fed the RACE reads into MiXCR, producing one record per CDR3 protein. The sample shows 25,000 to 30,000 distinct CDR3 sequences, roughly 10% of them seen only once. The sequencing here drew on whole blood, taken in connection with sensitization to the hapten diphenylcyclopropenone (DPC). The TCR was taken from a man younger than 45 with alopecia areata. Some clones in this sample may be carry-over from other donors' samples.

The CDR3 is CASSEVQRGGNNEQFF. DNA for the CDR3: TGTGCCAGCAGTGAGGTCCAGCGGGGGGGCAACAATGAGCAGTTCTTC. The chain couples TRBV2 to TRBJ2-1; 10 positions match TRBD2. CDR3 length: 16 residues. Germline CDR1 and CDR2: SNHLY and FYNNEI. With 3 bases clipped from V and 5 bases from J, the junction kept 7 bases outside the gene matches. Full variable domain (outside the CDR3, taken from reference TRBV2 and TRBJ2-1): EPEVTQTPSHQVTQMGQEVILRCVPISNHLYFYWYRQILGQKVEFLVSFYNNEISEKSEIFDDQFSVERPDGSNFTLKIRSTKLEDSAMYFCASSEVQRGGNNEQFFGPGTRLTVL.